The T cell receptor (beta chain) under discussion was sequenced for a study of T cells in Graves' hyperthyroidism and ophthalmopathy. TCR beta CDR3 region amplification was performed from RNA transcripts. First-round RT-PCR with HTBI primers amplified the TCR CDR3 region. Each CDR3 protein is one row after TCRdb ran MiXCR on the multiplex PCR reads. The sample carries 540,000 or so distinct CDR3 sequences, about 43% recorded once. Regarding the study as a whole: In simple terms, a model built on 13 V-J features told ophthalmopathy apart from stable hyperthyroidism.

As concerns this clonotype: The antigen is not known.

V was clipped by 3 bases and J by 13 bases; unmatched bases: 17. Germline V gives CDR1 SQVTM, CDR2 ANQGSEA. This CDR3 has 14 amino acids. This sequence was found in an adult woman with Graves' disease, either hyperthyroidism or ophthalmopathy (not recorded which). Sequencing was done on a sample of peripheral blood or thyroid tissue (not recorded which). The chain employs TRBV29-1 and TRBJ2-7; 8 bases agree with TRBD1. CDR3 DNA: TGCAGCGTTGATATGGGGGCCCAGGGGGCGATCCGTTACTTC. It codes for CSVDMGAQGAIRYF.